These 24 T cell receptor beta chains originate from one sample sequenced in a study of cytomegalovirus exposure and HLA in healthy donors. PCR employed 60 Vbeta and 13 Jbeta primers. The method was immunoSEQ multiplex PCR; TCRdb's version includes in-frame clones alone and lacks a portion of them. The table lists about 130,000 clones, more than 65% of them singletons. The material sequenced was PBMCs. The receptor set was obtained from a man younger than 35 in good health and CMV-seropositive.

Note on this clone: Germline is not matched at one junction end, which may reflect a read error. V and J are TRBV30 and TRBJ1-5, with 7 bases lining up with TRBD1. The germline CDR1 and CDR2 sequences are GTSNPN and SVGIG (reference sequence). The CDR3 covers 15 residues. The CDR3 loop is CAWGVNGQGNQPQHF. The CDR3 nucleotides read TGTGCCTGGGGTGTTAATGGACAGGGCAATCAGCCCCAGCATTTT.

The rearrangement uses TRBV9 and TRBJ1-1; D remains unclear. This CDR3 comprises 14 residues. Trimming removed 0 bases from V and 0 bases from J, with 6 bases in between. Per germline, CDR1 SGDLS and CDR2 YYNGEE. CDR3 sequence reads: CASSVGGMNTEAFF. CDR3 nucleotides: TGTGCCAGCAGCGTAGGCGGAATGAACACTGAAGCTTTCTTT.

The chain links TRBV18 to TRBJ2-3; maybe TRBD1 (6 bases). Germline V gene data show CDR1 as KGHSH and CDR2 as LQKENI. The CDR3 has 14 residues. Between the trimmed V and J ends, which lost 2 bases and 2 bases, there was a span of 8 bases. The CDR3 coding sequence is TGTGCCAGCTCACCAAGGGGGAACACAGATACGCAGTATTTT. Protein: CASSPRGNTDTQYF.

The sample holds a few counts of this clone. The chain carries TRBV19 and TRBJ1-5, with D perhaps matching TRBD1 (5 bases). Germline CDR1 is LNHDA and CDR2 is SQIVND (reference sequence). This CDR3 comprises 20 residues. Trimming stripped 7 bases from V and 2 bases from J, with 30 bases between. Here the CDR3 reads CASTRSFRGTAGYGNQPQHF. The CDR3 region has the DNA TGTGCCAGTACCCGAAGCTTTAGGGGCACGGCCGGGTATGGCAATCAGCCCCAGCATTTT. The full variable domain, in which reference TRBV19 and TRBJ1-5 provide the parts outside the CDR3, is DGGITQSPKYLFRKEGQNVTLSCEQNLNHDAMYWYRQDPGQGLRLIYYSQIVNDFQKGDIAEGYSVSREKKESFPLTVTSAQKNPTAFYLCASTRSFRGTAGYGNQPQHFGDGTRLSIL.

This chain links TRBV7-2 with TRBJ2-2; 9 bases align to TRBD2. V lost 3 bases, J lost 4 bases, and 3 bases stayed unmatched. The germline V gene has CDR1 SGHTA and CDR2 FQGNSA. CDR3 size: 15 residues. The CDR3 loop is CASSFHSGGTGELFF. CDR3 DNA sequence: TGTGCCAGCAGCTTTCATAGCGGGGGCACCGGGGAGCTGTTTTTT. Variable domain in full (rest from reference TRBV7-2 and TRBJ2-2): GAGVSQSPSNKVTEKGKDVELRCDPISGHTALYWYRQSLGQGLEFLIYFQGNSAPDKSGLPSDRFSAERTGGSVSTLTIQRTQQEDSAVYLCASSFHSGGTGELFFGEGSRLTVL.

CDR3 region: CASSLAGGSTDTQYF. As DNA, the CDR3 is TGTGCCAGCAGCTTGGCGGGGGGGAGCACAGATACGCAGTATTTT. The chain recombines TRBV7-9 with TRBJ2-3; 9 positions agree with TRBD2. V lost 3 bases and J lost 0; bases outside the gene matches: 1. This CDR3 is 15 amino acids long. Looked up from germline, CDR1 is SEHNR and CDR2 is FQNEAQ (reference sequence).

The chain has TRBV19 and TRBJ1-2, with TRBD1 matching over 7 bases. CDR3 length: 14 amino acids. Germline lookup yields CDR1 LNHDA and CDR2 SQIVND (reference sequence). The junction had 10 bases not matched to a gene; V was cut back by 5 bases and J by 7 bases. This CDR3 is CASSGSQGVGGYTF. The CDR3 DNA follows: TGTGCCAGTAGTGGAAGTCAGGGGGTTGGTGGCTACACCTTC.

The chain uses TRBV2 and TRBJ2-2; 7 nucleotides match TRBD1. The junction had 12 bases not matched to a gene; V was cut back by 7 bases and J by 1 base. The CDR3 extends over 17 amino acids. CDR1 and CDR2 from the germline V gene are SNHLY and FYNNEI. In DNA form, the CDR3 reads TGTGCCAGCACAGGGACAGACACGCGAGGGAACACCGGGGAGCTGTTTTTT. Amino acids: CASTGTDTRGNTGELFF.

The CDR3 coding sequence is TGCGCCAGCAGCCAAGAACGTAGGAGTAGCACTGAAGCTTTCTTT. Translation: CASSQERRSSTEAFF. This chain connects TRBV4-1 to TRBJ1-1; D call uncertain. V was clipped by 0 bases and J by 4 bases, with 12 bases between them. The CDR3 is made up of 15 amino acids. Germline V gene lookup returns CDR1 MGHRA and CDR2 YSYEKL.

This clone has just a few counts. The rearrangement uses TRBV7-2 and TRBJ2-5, with TRBD1 identical over 7 bases. The J call is in doubt because the DNA end fits TRBJ2-7 better. The CDR3 length is 19 residues. Germline-derived CDR1 and CDR2 are SGHTA and FQGNSA. CDR3 in amino acids: CASSLGGNRGSYRFYEQYF. The CDR3 DNA is TGTGCCAGCAGCTTAGGAGGCAACAGGGGTAGTTATAGGTTCTACGAGCAGTACTTC.

This chain joins TRBV19 and TRBJ2-7, with 12 bases identical to TRBD2. There are 15 residues in the CDR3. Trimming removed 6 bases from V and 2 bases from J; junction bases left unmatched: 5. Germline V gene lookup returns CDR1 LNHDA and CDR2 SQIVND (reference sequence). CDR3: CASSPTSGSPYEQYF. As DNA, the CDR3 is TGTGCCAGTAGCCCGACTAGCGGGAGCCCCTACGAGCAGTACTTC.

V and J are TRBV29-1 and TRBJ1-2; 9 nucleotides line up with TRBD1. The CDR3 covers 16 residues. Germline assignment: CDR1 SQVTM and CDR2 ANQGSEA. V lost 5 bases, J lost 0 bases, and 10 bases stayed unmatched. The CDR3 protein is CSVPEQGASSNYGYTF. The CDR3 nucleotides are TGCAGCGTTCCTGAACAGGGGGCATCATCTAACTATGGCTACACCTTC.

This rearrangement joins TRBV4-3 to TRBJ2-2, with unresolved D. The CDR3 contains 14 residues. Trimming pared 2 bases from V and 5 bases from J, leaving 9 bases between. Germline V CDR1 and CDR2: LGHNA, YSLEER. The CDR3 DNA is TGCGCCAGCAGCCAATATTGGCAGACCGGGGAGCTGTTTTTT. Protein product: CASSQYWQTGELFF.

The chain links TRBV5-8 to TRBJ2-5; 13 nucleotides agree with TRBD2. The germline CDR1 and CDR2 sequences are SGHTS and YDEGEE. This CDR3 spans 15 amino acids. V trimming: 5 bases; J trimming: 5 bases; junction bases outside the gene matches: 6. CDR3 in DNA: TGTGCCAGCAGGACACTAGCGGGGGGGATCGAGACCCAGTACTTC. Residues: CASRTLAGGIETQYF.

This chain links TRBV6-6 with TRBJ2-2; TRBD2 agrees at 7 bases. CDR1 is MNHNY, CDR2 SVGAGI, per germline (reference sequence). V was pared by 7 bases and J by 5 bases, with 7 bases of the junction left unmatched. The CDR3 length is 14 residues. CDR3 sequence reads: CASKASGATGELFF. DNA for the CDR3: TGTGCCAGCAAAGCTAGCGGTGCAACCGGGGAGCTGTTTTTT.

V usage is TRBV25-1 and J usage is TRBJ1-2; 7 bases fit TRBD1. Germline CDR1 is MGHDK and CDR2 is SYGVNS. The V gene end was trimmed by 3 bases and the J gene end by 2 bases; junction bases not matched to a gene: 12. The CDR3 length is 17 residues. CDR3 nucleotides: TGTGCCAGCAGTGACCGGCCCGGGACAGATATCAACTATGGCTACACCTTC. Amino acids: CASSDRPGTDINYGYTF.

This clone has only a few counts. The junction departs from germline at one end; a sequencing error may be responsible. This chain uses TRBV2 with TRBJ1-2; a weak D match, TRBD1 (5 bases). Germline V gene sequence: CDR1 SNHLY, CDR2 FYNNEI. This CDR3 has 12 residues. In nucleotides, the CDR3 is TGTGCCAGCAGTGATGGAATCGGGGGTTACTCCTTC. Its protein is CASSDGIGGYSF.

The rearrangement links TRBV11-2 to TRBJ1-1; possible D gene TRBD1, 5 bases. Per the germline V gene, CDR1 is SGHAT and CDR2 is FQNNGV. V lost 1 base and J 0 bases, leaving 15 bases between the germline ends. This CDR3 spans 17 amino acids. CDR3 DNA: TGTGCCAGCAGCTTAGCGGGGGTTTGGACGGTGAACACTGAAGCTTTCTTT. Amino acids: CASSLAGVWTVNTEAFF.

V is TRBV5-6 and J is TRBJ1-1; a weak D match, TRBD1 (5 bases). V was shortened by 6 bases and J by 3 bases, with 15 bases between the two germline ends. From germline, CDR1 is SGHDT and CDR2 YYEEEE. The CDR3 loop spans 14 amino acids. CDR3 nucleotide sequence: TGTGCCAGCATCCAACAGGCTTACGACACTGAAGCTTTCTTT. Protein product: CASIQQAYDTEAFF.

The chain links TRBV5-1 to TRBJ1-1; no reliable D call. This CDR3 contains 13 residues. Trimming pared 1 base from V and 5 bases from J, leaving 9 bases between. Germline V gives CDR1 SGHRS, CDR2 YFSETQ. For the CDR3, the DNA is TGCGCCAGCAGCTTGAGCGAGAGTACTGAAGCTTTCTTT. Its translation is CASSLSESTEAFF.

In this sample, this clone turned up once. The J gene is TRBJ1-1, the V gene TRBV2; TRBD1 might be the D (6 bases). The V gene's germline CDR1 is SNHLY and CDR2 FYNNEI. Trimming took 3 bases from V and 1 from J, leaving 12 bases between them. The length of the CDR3 is 15 residues. CDR3 sequence: CASSEGEGGNTEAFF. DNA of the CDR3: TGTGCCAGCAGTGAGGGGGAAGGGGGGAACACTGAAGCTTTCTTT.

The chain combines TRBV6-5 with TRBJ2-1; TRBD2 matches at 10 bases. CDR3 length equals 14 residues. The V segment lost 8 bases and the J segment 6 bases; nucleotides outside the gene matches: 7. From germline, CDR1 is MNHEY and CDR2 SVGAGI. CDR3 sequence reads: CASHLAGEGNEQFF. CDR3 nucleotide sequence: TGTGCCAGCCACCTAGCGGGAGAAGGCAATGAGCAGTTCTTC.

The chain recombines TRBV25-1 with TRBJ2-7; TRBD1 might be the D (6 bases). The germline CDR1 and CDR2 sequences are MGHDK and SYGVNS. Trimming took off 2 bases at V and 3 bases at J, with 11 bases between the two ends. CDR3 length: 14 residues. The DNA for the CDR3 is TGTGCCAGCAGTGAAGGGGACACCGGCTACGAGCAGTACTTC. It specifies CASSEGDTGYEQYF.

In its sample, this clone was seen once. The rearrangement links TRBV15 to TRBJ2-1; 13 bases are a match to TRBD2. CDR3 length equals 16 residues. The V gene end was trimmed by 5 bases and the J gene end by 4 bases; junction bases not matched to a gene: 5. Germline V gene sequence: CDR1 LNHNV, CDR2 YYDKDF (reference sequence). In DNA, the CDR3 is TGTGCCACCAGCCGGGGACTAGCGGGGAATTACAATGAGCAGTTCTTC. Translation: CATSRGLAGNYNEQFF.